The next 24 T cell receptor beta chains were all read from a single sample in a study of OX40 agonist ivuxolimab in advanced cancers. Repertoires were generated with immunoSEQ multiplex PCR, while TCRdb's copy carries only in-frame clones and drops some. This sample yields approximately 49,000 clones, of which 85% are seen a single time; 9.9% belongs to the top ten. The source was CD4+ or CD8+ T cells sorted from blood, collected in a trial of the OX40 agonist ivuxolimab. The source is an adult with an advanced solid tumor such as melanoma, head and neck, liver or kidney cancer.

The chain links TRBV18 to TRBJ1-1, with TRBD1 identical over 10 bases. CDR3 length: 14 residues. CDR1 is KGHSH, CDR2 LQKENI, per germline. V trimming: 5 bases; J trimming: 3 bases; junction bases outside the gene matches: 3. DNA for the CDR3: TGTGCCAGCTCAACCGGGACAGGGGACACTGAAGCTTTCTTT. Translation: CASSTGTGDTEAFF.

The CDR3 spells CASSIAGAHTEAFF. The CDR3 nucleotides read TGTGCCAGTAGTATAGCAGGGGCGCACACTGAAGCTTTCTTT. The chain combines TRBV19 with TRBJ1-1; maybe TRBD1 (6 bases). V shed 1 base and J shed 3 bases, with 9 bases lying between them. The CDR3 extends over 14 amino acids. The germline V gene encodes CDR1 LNHDA and CDR2 SQIVND (reference sequence).

The rearrangement uses TRBV2 and TRBJ1-2; TRBD1 might be the D (6 bases). The germline V and J ends were trimmed by 5 bases and 3 bases, with 10 bases remaining between them. Germline V gene sequence: CDR1 SNHLY, CDR2 FYNNEI. The CDR3 has 13 residues. The CDR3 loop is CASSLQGYYGYTF. The CDR3 nucleotides are TGTGCCAGCAGTCTACAGGGCTACTATGGCTACACCTTC.

V and J are TRBV28 and TRBJ2-2; TRBD1 aligns across 8 bases. V was pared by 6 bases and J by 7 bases, with 4 bases of the junction left unmatched. Germline assignment: CDR1 MDHEN and CDR2 SYDVKM. CDR3 length: 13 residues. CDR3 protein: CASRPGQGGELFF. The CDR3 DNA follows: TGTGCCAGCAGACCAGGACAGGGCGGGGAGCTGTTTTTT.

J is TRBJ1-1 and V is TRBV11-2, with TRBD1 matching over 7 bases. Germline CDR1 SGHAT, CDR2 FQNNGV. The CDR3 consists of 14 residues. Trimming at V came to 5 bases and at J to 9 bases, leaving 12 bases not matched to a gene. CDR3 in DNA: TGTGCCAGCAGCCCCTTTAATACAGGGGTGCAAGCTTTCTTT. As protein: CASSPFNTGVQAFF.

The chain couples TRBV11-3 to TRBJ2-2, with D unresolved. Trimming shortened V by 5 bases and J by 2 bases, and 12 bases separated the two germline ends. CDR1 SGHNT and CDR2 YENEEA come from the germline V gene. The length of the CDR3 is 15 residues. CDR3 sequence reads: CASSRGAANTGELFF. CDR3 nucleotides: TGTGCCAGCAGCCGCGGAGCAGCTAACACCGGGGAGCTGTTTTTT.

The chain employs TRBV18 and TRBJ1-3; D perhaps matches TRBD1 (6 bases). Germline V gene data show CDR1 as KGHSH and CDR2 as LQKENI. V was shortened by 5 bases and J by 0 bases, with 11 bases between the two germline ends. The CDR3 contains 15 residues. CDR3 loop: CASSAGQLSGNTIYF. As DNA, the CDR3 is TGTGCCAGCTCAGCAGGACAGCTCTCTGGAAACACCATATATTTT.

The rearrangement joins TRBV4-2 to TRBJ1-5; no clear D gene. V was clipped by 2 bases and J by 0 bases, with 8 bases between them. This CDR3 comprises 15 residues. Per germline, CDR1 LGHNA and CDR2 YNFKEQ. The CDR3 spells CASSQSVNSNQPQHF. In nucleotides, the CDR3 is TGTGCCAGCAGCCAATCAGTGAATAGCAATCAGCCCCAGCATTTT.

The chain uses TRBV28 and TRBJ2-5, with 8 bases lining up with TRBD1. From germline, CDR1 is MDHEN and CDR2 SYDVKM. The J segment lost 4 bases and the V segment lost 3 bases, leaving 7 bases of the junction unmatched. The CDR3 runs 15 residues. The CDR3 reads CASSFVDRGGETQYF. CDR3 sequence (DNA): TGTGCCAGCAGTTTCGTAGACAGGGGAGGAGAGACCCAGTACTTC.

The V call is TRBV11-2, the J call TRBJ2-2; possible D gene TRBD2, 5 bases. Germline loops: CDR1 SGHAT, CDR2 FQNNGV. The CDR3 extends over 16 amino acids. V was trimmed by 5 bases and J by 0 bases, leaving 13 bases between them. Here the CDR3 reads CASSNLRATNTGELFF. DNA for the CDR3: TGTGCCAGCAGCAACCTGAGGGCAACGAACACCGGGGAGCTGTTTTTT.

V and J are TRBV30 and TRBJ1-3; no definite D call. Trimming stripped 1 base from V and 0 bases from J, with 16 bases between. The CDR3 has 17 residues. CDR1 is GTSNPN and CDR2 is SVGIG in the germline V gene (reference sequence). CDR3 region: CAWSAHVGPYSGNTIYF. The CDR3 DNA is TGTGCCTGGAGTGCCCATGTAGGGCCGTACTCTGGAAACACCATATATTTT.

With respect to this clone: Different DNA sequences within this sample yield the same CDR3. The V and J genes are TRBV9 and TRBJ2-2, with D unclear. In germline, CDR1 is SGDLS, CDR2 YYNGEE. CDR3 length equals 14 residues. V was clipped by 0 bases and J by 8 bases, with 11 bases between them. This CDR3 is CASSVVLGTGELFF. In DNA form, the CDR3 reads TGTGCCAGCAGCGTAGTTCTGGGAACTGGGGAGCTGTTTTTT.

The genes are TRBV28 and TRBJ1-1; D remains unclear. The CDR3 is 14 residues long. Germline lookup yields CDR1 MDHEN and CDR2 SYDVKM. V was cut by 8 bases and J by 7 bases, with 20 bases left in between. In DNA, the CDR3 is TGTGCCAGCTTGGAATTTCCAGGCTCTGGTGAAGCTTTCTTT. This sequence encodes CASLEFPGSGEAFF. Full variable domain (missing parts from reference TRBV28 and TRBJ1-1): DVKVTQSSRYLVKRTGEKVFLECVQDMDHENMFWYRQDPGLGLRLIYFSYDVKMKEKGDIPEGYSVSREKKERFSLILESASTNQTSMYLCASLEFPGSGEAFFGQGTRLTVV.

The CDR3 loop is CASSQELTRTSHQPQHF. The CDR3 DNA follows: TGTGCCAGCAGCCAAGAATTAACTCGGACCTCGCATCAGCCCCAGCATTTT. The V and J genes are TRBV4-2 and TRBJ1-5; no clear D gene. Trimming removed 0 bases at V and 5 bases at J, with 17 bases between. Germline lookup yields CDR1 LGHNA and CDR2 YNFKEQ. This CDR3 contains 17 residues.

The rearrangement joins TRBV11-2 to TRBJ1-4; TRBD1 matches 7 bases. There are 15 residues in the CDR3. V lost 4 bases, J lost 5 bases, and 7 bases stayed unmatched. Germline-derived CDR1 and CDR2 are SGHAT and FQNNGV. The CDR3 region is CASSYRDSRNEKLFF. CDR3 DNA sequence: TGTGCCAGCAGCTACCGGGACAGCAGGAATGAAAAACTGTTTTTT.

The V and J genes are TRBV7-2 and TRBJ2-5; tentative D call: TRBD1 (6 bases). The germline V and J ends were trimmed by 1 base and 0 bases, with 9 bases remaining between them. The CDR3 is made up of 15 amino acids. The germline V gene has CDR1 SGHTA and CDR2 FQGNSA. CDR3 in amino acids: CASSLGTGYQETQYF. The CDR3 DNA sequence: TGTGCCAGCAGCTTAGGAACAGGGTACCAAGAGACCCAGTACTTC.

There are a few counts of this clone. V is TRBV5-1 and J is TRBJ2-5; D perhaps matches TRBD1 (5 bases). V shed 4 bases and J shed 2 bases, with 12 bases lying between them. The CDR3 covers 14 residues. Germline CDR1 and CDR2: SGHRS and YFSETQ. CDR3 amino acids: CASSTPGLQETQYF. The CDR3 DNA reads TGCGCCAGCAGCACTCCAGGGCTTCAAGAGACCCAGTACTTC.

This chain connects TRBV7-9 to TRBJ2-3, with 9 bases identical to TRBD2. V shed 8 bases, J shed 3 bases, and the junction held 6 bases outside the gene matches. The CDR3 runs 14 residues. Looked up from germline, CDR1 is SEHNR and CDR2 is FQNEAQ (reference sequence). The CDR3 loop is CASGIAGVTDTQYF. CDR3 in DNA: TGTGCCAGCGGAATAGCGGGAGTTACAGATACGCAGTATTTT.

The chain has TRBV6-6 and TRBJ2-7; 10 bases align to TRBD1. The CDR3 sequence is 14 residues long. Germline loops: CDR1 MNHNY, CDR2 SVGAGI (reference sequence). The junction had 3 bases not matched to a gene; V was cut back by 5 bases and J by 2 bases. CDR3 sequence: CASSRTGGTYEQYF. The CDR3 coding sequence is TGTGCCAGCAGTCGGACAGGGGGGACCTACGAGCAGTACTTC.

The genes are TRBV5-4 and TRBJ2-3; D possibly matches TRBD1 or TRBD2 (5 bases each). This CDR3 region has 17 residues. The V gene's germline CDR1 is SGHNT and CDR2 YYREEE (reference sequence). The V end lost 6 bases, the J end lost 4 bases, and 24 bases lay between the germline ends. The CDR3 here is CASTQKTGADVADTQYF. The CDR3 DNA reads as TGTGCCAGCACCCAAAAAACCGGGGCCGACGTAGCAGATACGCAGTATTTT.

The CDR3, as DNA: TGTGCCAGCAGTTCTAGCGGTGAAGCCGGGGAGCTGTTTTTT. It encodes CASSSSGEAGELFF. The chain carries TRBV28 and TRBJ2-2, with 7 bases aligning to TRBD2. The CDR3 spans 14 residues. CDR1 MDHEN and CDR2 SYDVKM come from the germline V gene. V shed 4 bases, J shed 6 bases, and the junction held 5 bases outside the gene matches.

This chain's CDR3 is CASSLGGEGALIPGELFF. As DNA, the CDR3 is TGTGCCAGCAGTTTAGGGGGAGAGGGGGCCCTTATACCCGGGGAGCTGTTTTTT. The chain joins TRBV27 to TRBJ2-2; 7 nucleotides align to TRBD1. The CDR3 contains 18 residues. CDR1 MNHEY and CDR2 SMNVEV come from the germline V gene (reference sequence). J gave up 6 bases and V 2 bases, and 15 bases lay outside the gene matches.

The sample holds one count of this clone. The V and J genes are TRBV5-1 and TRBJ2-1, with D possibly being TRBD1 or TRBD2 (6 bases each). The CDR3 loop spans 16 amino acids. V lost 3 bases to trimming and J lost 8 bases, with 21 bases between them. Germline CDR1 is SGHRS and CDR2 is YFSETQ. The CDR3 loop is CASSWGRGGEGDEQFF. CDR3 DNA: TGCGCCAGCAGCTGGGGGCGGGGCGGAGAGGGGGATGAGCAGTTCTTC.

V is TRBV7-8 and J is TRBJ2-1; the D gene is possibly TRBD2 (5 bases). Germline-derived CDR1 and CDR2 are SGHVS and FQNEAQ. The CDR3 loop spans 14 amino acids. Trimming removed 3 bases at V and 6 bases at J, with 12 bases between. CDR3 coding DNA: TGTGCCAGCAGCTTGGAGGCAGCCTCCAATGAGCAGTTCTTC. Translating gives CASSLEAASNEQFF.